The rows below give T cell receptor beta chains drawn from one sample of a study of blood T cell repertoires in COVID-19. The repertoire was sequenced with immunoSEQ multiplex PCR; TCRdb's copy has only in-frame clones and lacks some. The sample lists over 250,000 clones, roughly 80% occurring once. The sequenced material came from PBMCs or T cells enriched from blood (not recorded which). These receptor sequences come from a man aged 30-40 years with acute COVID-19. The CDR3 runs from the conserved cysteine through the conserved F or W. A D gene is named only where the DNA matches it firmly. Some rows mark clone size as missing; the rest say once, few, many or name a class of expanded clone.

TGTGCCACCAGCAGAGATCAGAGGGGGCGCAGGAACTATGGCTACACCTTC | CATSRDQRGRRNYGYTF | TRBD1 | TRBJ1-2 | - | TRBV15
TGTGCCAGTTCGAGAAGGGGCTACAATCAGCCCCAGCATTTT | CASSRRGYNQPQHF | - | TRBJ1-5 | - | TRBV19
TGTGCCAGCAGCGTAGGATATAGGGCGCGGGACGGGAACACTGAAGCTTTCTTT | CASSVGYRARDGNTEAFF | - | TRBJ1-1 | - | TRBV9
TGCGCCAGCAGCCAAGGGGGCGAAGAAAAACTGTTTTTT | CASSQGGEEKLFF | TRBD1 | TRBJ1-4 | - | TRBV5-1
TGTGCCAGCAGCGCTACCGGGACTCAAGGGTACAATGAGCAGTTCTTC | CASSATGTQGYNEQFF | - | TRBJ2-1 | - | TRBV9
TGTGCCAGCAGCAAAAGGGGGAGTGCTAATGAAAAACTGTTTTTT | CASSKRGSANEKLFF | - | TRBJ1-4 | - | TRBV28
TGTGCCAGCAGCCCGCAGGGGAAGGGAAACGCTGAAGCTTTCTTT | CASSPQGKGNAEAFF | - | TRBJ1-1 | - | TRBV5-1
TGTGCCAGCAGCTTAGATCGCGGTCAGCCCCAGCATTTT | CASSLDRGQPQHF | - | TRBJ1-5 | - | TRBV11-2
TGTGCCAGCAGCGTAGTAGGACAGCGGGGTGAAGCTTTCTTT | CASSVVGQRGEAFF | - | TRBJ1-1 | - | TRBV9
TGTGCCAGCAGTCTGGCGGCTTCTAGGGGGCCAGATGAAAAACTGTTTTTT | CASSLAASRGPDEKLFF | TRBD1 | TRBJ1-4 | - | TRBV25-1
TGCGCCAGCAGCTTACCCAGGGACAGGGCAGGGAACACTGAAGCTTTCTTT | CASSLPRDRAGNTEAFF | TRBD1 | TRBJ1-1 | - | TRBV5-1
TGTGCCAGCAGGGCCAGCGGGAGGACAGTTGATGAGCAGTTCTTC | CASRASGRTVDEQFF | TRBD2 | TRBJ2-1 | - | TRBV6-5
TGTGCCAGCAGGCCAGACAGTTATAGCAATCAGCCCCAGCATTTT | CASRPDSYSNQPQHF | - | TRBJ1-5 | - | TRBV5-1
TGCGCCAGCAGTTCAGGGGAAGGGGTCAATGAGCAGTTCTTC | CASSSGEGVNEQFF | - | TRBJ2-1 | few | TRBV4-1